A single sample gave rise to the 14 T cell receptor beta chains below, sequenced in a study of blood T cells in healthy people across ages. A second PCR of about 6 to 11 cycles used a sample-barcoded 5' primer and a J-beta primer mix. From the 5' RACE reads, TCRdb called clonotypes with MiXCR, one entry per CDR3 protein. Of around 650,000 distinct CDR3 sequences listed, 40% to 45% are singletons. The sample consisted of blood. These receptors originate from an elderly man in good health.

The V gene is TRBV5-1, the J gene TRBJ1-1, with 8 positions matching TRBD1. Unmatched junction bases numbered 6, after V lost 4 bases and J lost 1 base. In germline, CDR1 is SGHRS, CDR2 YFSETQ. This CDR3 is built from 15 residues. CDR3 in DNA: TGCGCCAGCAGCCTGGGGGACAGGACGAACACTGAAGCTTTCTTT. Its protein product is CASSLGDRTNTEAFF.

This sequence joins TRBV12-3 or TRBV12-4 and TRBJ2-1; D possibly corresponds to TRBD2 (6 bases). The CDR3 is 15 amino acids. V lost 6 bases, J lost 13 bases, and 25 bases lay in between. The CDR3 spells CASSRLAEDRETQFF. As DNA, the CDR3 is TGTGCCAGCAGCCGGTTAGCGGAGGATCGCGAGACCCAGTTCTTC.

The sample holds a few counts of this clonotype. The chain links TRBV12-3 or TRBV12-4 to TRBJ2-7; 14 bases are a match to TRBD2. The trim removed 3 bases at V and 6 bases at J, leaving 13 bases unmatched. The CDR3 length is 18 residues. The CDR3 region has the DNA TGTGCCAGCAGTTTCTACCTGGGGGGACTAGCGGGAGCTGGCGAGCAGTACTTC. This encodes CASSFYLGGLAGAGEQYF.

The chain employs TRBV6-2 or TRBV6-3 and TRBJ2-1; 10 bases map to TRBD1. There are 14 residues in the CDR3. Germline loops: CDR1 MNHEY, CDR2 SVGEGT. Losses at the gene ends were 6 bases for V and 8 bases for J; bases not matched to a gene: 7. CDR3 region: CASRGTGAGDEQFF. The CDR3 nucleotides read TGTGCCAGCAGGGGGACAGGGGCGGGCGATGAGCAGTTCTTC.

The V call is TRBV5-6, the J call TRBJ2-5; D is perhaps TRBD1 (5 bases). Germline assignment: CDR1 SGHDT and CDR2 YYEEEE. CDR3 length equals 15 residues. Trimming took 0 bases from V and 2 from J, leaving 11 bases between them. CDR3 sequence: CASSLAGQGQETQYF. In DNA form, the CDR3 reads TGTGCCAGCAGCTTGGCCGGTCAGGGACAAGAGACCCAGTACTTC.

The chain recombines TRBV20-1 with TRBJ2-7; TRBD1 might be the D (5 bases). From germline, CDR1 is DFQATT and CDR2 SNEGSKA (reference sequence). The V and J ends lost 3 bases and 4 bases respectively, with 13 bases between them. The CDR3 loop spans 13 amino acids. The CDR3 DNA reads as TGCAGTGCTAGTCAAGACAGAGAGTACGAGCAGTACTTC. Amino acids: CSASQDREYEQYF.

Notes on this clonotype: A much larger clone lies one base from this, so it may be a read error. V gene TRBV7-2 combines with J gene TRBJ2-3; 9 nucleotides align to TRBD2. This CDR3 contains 16 residues. Per the germline V gene, CDR1 is SGHTA and CDR2 is FQGNSA. CDR3 region: CASSLGLAGNTYTQYF. CDR3 sequence (DNA): TGTGCCAGCAGCTTAGGGCTAGCGGGGAACACATATACGCAGTATTTT. The variable domain in full, with the rest retrieved from reference TRBV7-2 and TRBJ2-3, is GAGVSQSPSNKVTEKGKDVELRCDPISGHTALYWYRQSLGQGLEFLIYFQGNSAPDKSGLPSDRFSAERTGGSVSTLTIQRTQQEDSAVYLCASSLGLAGNTYTQYFGPGTRLTVL.

The J gene is TRBJ2-7, the V gene TRBV10-3; no firm D call. The CDR3 has 12 amino acids. V dropped 2 bases and J dropped 3 bases, with 5 bases sitting between them. Germline-derived CDR1 and CDR2 are ENHRY and SYGVKD. The CDR3 DNA follows: TGTGCCATCAGTGAGACAGTCTACGAGCAGTACTTC. Its protein product is CAISETVYEQYF.

V gene TRBV27 combines with J gene TRBJ2-7; D remains unclear. V lost 5 bases and J lost 0, with 14 bases in between. CDR1 is MNHEY, CDR2 SMNVEV, per germline (reference sequence). The CDR3 runs 15 residues. The CDR3 spells CASSPPKGRSYEQYF. CDR3 nucleotides: TGTGCCAGCAGTCCTCCGAAGGGCCGCTCCTACGAGCAGTACTTC.

Comments on this clonotype: A read error is possible here, since a much larger clone lies one base away. The gene calls are TRBV7-9 and TRBJ2-1; D is uncertain. V lost 4 bases, J lost 3 bases, and 7 bases lay in between. The CDR3 sequence is 13 residues long. Germline V gene sequence: CDR1 SEHNR, CDR2 FQNEAQ (reference sequence). The CDR3 region is CASSSIVYNEQFF. DNA for the CDR3: TGTGCCAGCAGCTCTATAGTCTACAATGAGCAGTTCTTC.

Written as DNA, the CDR3 is TGTGCCAGCAGCTTAGCTTCTGCTGCAGGGAACATTCAGTACTTC. Its protein is CASSLASAAGNIQYF. The chain carries TRBV7-2 and TRBJ2-4, with a tentative D call TRBD1 (5 bases). Germline assignment: CDR1 SGHTA and CDR2 FQGNSA. The CDR3 length is 15 residues. V gave up 0 bases and J gave up 7 bases, with 13 bases separating them.

The genes are TRBV4-1 and TRBJ2-7, with 7 positions matching TRBD1. Germline V gene data show CDR1 as MGHRA and CDR2 as YSYEKL. Unmatched junction bases numbered 15, after V lost 2 bases and J lost 5 bases. The CDR3 consists of 17 residues. The CDR3 is CASSQSPGQDTYDEQYF. As DNA, the CDR3 is TGCGCCAGCAGCCAATCACCTGGACAGGACACGTACGACGAGCAGTACTTC.

This clonotype was detected only a few times. This rearrangement joins TRBV2 to TRBJ1-2, with D unclear. V lost 3 bases and J lost 4, with 9 bases in between. Germline loops: CDR1 SNHLY, CDR2 FYNNEI. This CDR3 comprises 13 residues. The DNA of the CDR3 is TGTGCCAGCAGTGAGACCGGGATCTATGGCTACACCTTC. Amino acid sequence: CASSETGIYGYTF.

This clonotype was seen a few times. A read error may account for a junction end that differs from germline. The chain is built from TRBV20-1 and TRBJ1-1; maybe TRBD1 (6 bases). The CDR3 runs 14 residues. Per the germline V gene, CDR1 is DFQATT and CDR2 is SNEGSKA (reference sequence). CDR3 loop: CSATRQATNTEAFF. In nucleotides, the CDR3 is TGCAGTGCTACAAGACAGGCTACGAACACCGAAGCTTTCTTT.